The 28 T cell receptor beta chains in this list originate from one sample, sequenced in a study of blood T cell repertoires in COVID-19. Libraries were prepared by immunoSEQ multiplex PCR; TCRdb keeps only in-frame clonotypes and omits some of them. The repertoire holds approximately 150,000 clones, with around 87% as singletons. Material for sequencing was peripheral blood. The receptor set was obtained from a man older than 75 with acute or convalescent COVID-19.

CDR3 sequence: CAWNTGIEETQYF. The CDR3 DNA follows: TGTGCCTGGAATACGGGGATAGAAGAGACCCAGTACTTC. The V call is TRBV30, the J call TRBJ2-5; D is perhaps TRBD2 (5 bases). The V end lost 4 bases, the J end lost 3 bases, and 12 bases lay between the germline ends. CDR1 is GTSNPN, CDR2 SVGIG, per germline (reference sequence). The CDR3 is 13 amino acids.

The V call is TRBV29-1, the J call TRBJ2-5; TRBD1 is a possible D gene (5 bases). The length of the CDR3 is 14 residues. CDR1 and CDR2 from the germline V gene are SQVTM and ANQGSEA. Trimming left V 4 bases short and J 5 bases short, with 17 bases between. The CDR3 spells CSVVEAGWGETQYF. The CDR3 DNA follows: TGCAGCGTTGTCGAGGCAGGGTGGGGTGAGACCCAGTACTTC. Full variable domain (missing parts from reference TRBV29-1 and TRBJ2-5): SAVISQKPSRDICQRGTSLTIQCQVDSQVTMMFWYRQQPGQSLTLIATANQGSEATYESGFVIDKFPISRPNLTFSTLTVSNMSPEDSSIYLCSVVEAGWGETQYFGPGTRLLVL.

The chain has TRBV7-3 and TRBJ2-3; 14 bases are shared with TRBD2. The CDR3 runs 16 residues. The junction had 4 bases not matched to a gene; V was cut back by 4 bases and J by 4 bases. CDR1 is SGHTA, CDR2 FQGTGA, per germline. DNA of the CDR3: TGTGCCAGCAGCTCGGGACTAGCGGGAGTCGCAGATACGCAGTATTTT. Protein: CASSSGLAGVADTQYF.

The genes are TRBV18 and TRBJ2-3, with a possible D match to TRBD2 (6 bases). The germline CDR1 and CDR2 sequences are KGHSH and LQKENI. V lost 5 bases, J lost 0 bases, and 12 bases lay in between. CDR3 length equals 15 residues. The chain's CDR3 is CASSSSGVSTDTQYF. Written as DNA, the CDR3 is TGTGCCAGCTCATCTTCGGGGGTCAGCACAGATACGCAGTATTTT.

This clone was seen a handful of times. This chain joins TRBV30 and TRBJ1-2; 11 bases line up with TRBD1. Germline values: CDR1 GTSNPN, CDR2 SVGIG (reference sequence). CDR3 length equals 12 residues. Germline trimming cut 5 bases from V and 12 bases from J; bases unmatched to any gene: 8. The CDR3 sequence: CAWSRGTGGNTF. In DNA form, the CDR3 reads TGTGCCTGGTCAAGAGGGACAGGGGGTAACACCTTC.

This clone appeared once. V gene TRBV7-3 combines with J gene TRBJ2-2; D gene uncertain. The CDR3 contains 17 residues. CDR1 is SGHTA, CDR2 FQGTGA, per germline. With 4 bases removed from V and 4 bases from J, the gap between germline ends came to 19 bases. The DNA for the CDR3 is TGTGCCAGCAGCTCCACTTTGCAGGATTTGAGCACCGGGGAGCTGTTTTTT. Residues: CASSSTLQDLSTGELFF.

Of note for this clone: The identical CDR3 is also encoded by other nucleotide sequences in the sample. CDR3 protein: CASIQGNQPQHF. DNA of the CDR3: TGTGCCAGTATCCAGGGGAACCAGCCCCAGCATTTT. V gene TRBV28 combines with J gene TRBJ1-5; D is possibly TRBD1 (6 bases). The length of the CDR3 is 12 residues. The germline V gene encodes CDR1 MDHEN and CDR2 SYDVKM. Trimming took off 9 bases at V and 7 bases at J, with 13 bases between the two ends.

The genes are TRBV11-3 and TRBJ2-1, with 9 bases matching TRBD2. The CDR3 loop spans 16 amino acids. V lost 5 bases, J lost 7 bases, and 12 bases stayed unmatched. Germline V gives CDR1 SGHNT, CDR2 YENEEA. The CDR3 bases are TGTGCCAGCAGCCCTATAGCGGGGGCGGTGGGGAATGAGCAGTTCTTC. It yields the protein CASSPIAGAVGNEQFF.

The chain links TRBV10-1 to TRBJ2-7; D is unclear. The CDR3 is 15 residues long. Germline lookup yields CDR1 WNHNN and CDR2 SYGVQD (reference sequence). Trimming removed 5 bases at V and 3 bases at J, with 17 bases between. The CDR3 DNA reads as TGCGCCAGCAGTTCCTTTAGAAACCTCGACTACGAGCAGTACTTC. This sequence encodes CASSSFRNLDYEQYF.

The chain is built from TRBV28 and TRBJ2-4; TRBD1 matches 8 bases. J lost 6 bases, V lost 6 bases, and 10 bases had no gene match. This CDR3 contains 15 residues. The V gene's germline CDR1 is MDHEN and CDR2 SYDVKM. The chain's CDR3 is CASRTTPDRVNIQYF. CDR3 DNA: TGTGCCAGCAGGACTACCCCGGACAGGGTAAACATTCAGTACTTC.

This clone was observed a single time. The V call is TRBV30, the J call TRBJ2-5, with no clear D. The CDR3 loop spans 11 amino acids. From germline, CDR1 is GTSNPN and CDR2 SVGIG (reference sequence). V dropped 2 bases and J dropped 3 bases, with 4 bases sitting between them. DNA of the CDR3: TGTGCCTGGAGTCCCGAAGAGACCCAGTACTTC. Amino acids: CAWSPEETQYF.

This sequence joins TRBV7-3 and TRBJ2-7; 10 bases are a match to TRBD2. The ends lost 3 bases at V and 5 bases at J; junction bases unmatched: 7. The CDR3 length is 15 residues. Germline-derived CDR1 and CDR2 are SGHTA and FQGTGA. Here the CDR3 reads CASSFPAGGGHEQYF. The CDR3, as DNA: TGTGCCAGCAGCTTTCCAGCGGGAGGGGGCCACGAGCAGTACTTC.

The V and J genes are TRBV18 and TRBJ2-7; 9 bases match TRBD2. Trimming took 3 bases from V and 4 from J; bases not matched to a gene: 4. CDR3 length: 14 residues. Germline V gene data show CDR1 as KGHSH and CDR2 as LQKENI. The CDR3 nucleotides read TGTGCCAGCTCACCTTTAGCGGGAGCTTACGAGCAGTACTTC. Protein: CASSPLAGAYEQYF.

Concerning this clone itself: The junction shows a germline mismatch at one end, possibly a read error. The chain joins TRBV30 to TRBJ1-5, with 8 bases lining up with TRBD1. The CDR3 totals 16 residues. The germline gives CDR1 GTSNPN, CDR2 SVGIG (reference sequence). The chain's CDR3 is CARSVTGDRGDQPQHF. CDR3 DNA sequence: TGTGCCCGGAGTGTAACGGGAGACAGGGGTGATCAGCCCCAGCATTTT.

This sequence joins TRBV4-1 and TRBJ1-1; 8 positions agree with TRBD1. Trimming at V came to 4 bases and at J to 4 bases, leaving 11 bases not matched to a gene. Per germline, CDR1 MGHRA and CDR2 YSYEKL. The CDR3 is made up of 16 amino acids. CDR3: CASSLLGTGLGTEAFF. The CDR3 DNA reads TGCGCCAGCAGCCTCCTAGGGACAGGTTTGGGCACTGAAGCTTTCTTT.

The CDR3 loop reads CASGISPNEQFF. The CDR3 region has the DNA TGTGCTAGTGGTATAAGCCCCAATGAGCAGTTCTTC. The V gene is TRBV12-5, the J gene TRBJ2-1; D call uncertain. The V end was cut by 5 bases, the J end by 6 bases, with 8 bases between. This CDR3 spans 12 amino acids. Per germline, CDR1 LGHNT and CDR2 FRNRAP.

V and J are TRBV20-1 and TRBJ1-3; 7 nucleotides align to TRBD1. The CDR3 runs 13 residues. Per germline, CDR1 DFQATT and CDR2 SNEGSKA (reference sequence). J was trimmed by 6 bases and V by 3 bases; bases with no gene match: 5. CDR3 protein: CSASSTGKNTIYF. The DNA for the CDR3 is TGCAGTGCTAGTTCGACAGGGAAAAACACCATATATTTT.

The CDR3 sequence: CASRAGSGGLRDTQYF. CDR3 bases: TGTGCCAGCAGAGCCGGGAGCGGGGGGCTGAGGGATACGCAGTATTTT. V gene TRBV5-4 combines with J gene TRBJ2-3, with TRBD2 identical over 9 bases. The V segment lost 5 bases and the J segment 6 bases; nucleotides outside the gene matches: 13. Germline loops: CDR1 SGHNT, CDR2 YYREEE (reference sequence). The length of the CDR3 is 16 residues.

The chain couples TRBV30 to TRBJ2-5, with D perhaps TRBD2 (6 bases). CDR3 length: 13 amino acids. Germline CDR1 is GTSNPN and CDR2 is SVGIG (reference sequence). Trimming removed 1 base from V and 5 bases from J, with 11 bases in between. CDR3 region: CAWSAAGRETQYF. As DNA, the CDR3 is TGTGCCTGGAGTGCGGCGGGACGGGAGACCCAGTACTTC.

The rearrangement joins TRBV9 to TRBJ2-5, with 8 bases that match TRBD1. This CDR3 comprises 14 residues. With V trimmed by 6 bases and J by 5 bases, 9 bases remained unmatched. In germline, CDR1 is SGDLS, CDR2 YYNGEE. The CDR3 protein is CASNSGGYTETQYF. The CDR3, as DNA: TGTGCCAGCAACTCAGGGGGCTATACGGAGACCCAGTACTTC.

The CDR3 bases are TGTGCCAGCTCGCAGGGACAGAAAAACTATGGCTACACCTTC. Translated: CASSQGQKNYGYTF. The chain has TRBV18 and TRBJ1-2, with TRBD1 matching over 7 bases. Germline V gene sequence: CDR1 KGHSH, CDR2 LQKENI. The CDR3 has 14 amino acids. V was pared by 6 bases and J by 2 bases, with 6 bases of the junction left unmatched.

V usage is TRBV6-6 and J usage is TRBJ2-1; 7 bases are shared with TRBD1. CDR1 is MNHNY and CDR2 is SVGAGI in the germline V gene (reference sequence). V dropped 7 bases and J dropped 3; count of bases not matched to a gene: 3. The CDR3 is 13 amino acids. The CDR3 loop is CASTQGDYNEQFF. CDR3 sequence (DNA): TGTGCCAGCACCCAGGGGGACTACAATGAGCAGTTCTTC.

This sequence joins TRBV2 and TRBJ2-2, with D uncertain. Per germline, CDR1 SNHLY and CDR2 FYNNEI. With 3 bases removed from V and 5 bases from J, the gap between germline ends came to 16 bases. The CDR3 is 16 residues long. CDR3 region: CASSERQVEFTGELFF. The DNA of the CDR3 is TGTGCCAGCAGTGAGCGTCAGGTTGAGTTTACCGGGGAGCTGTTTTTT.

The sample holds one count of this clone. The chain has TRBV27 and TRBJ2-5; 10 nucleotides align to TRBD2. The trim removed 5 bases at V and 5 bases at J, leaving 14 bases unmatched. CDR1 and CDR2 from the germline V gene are MNHEY and SMNVEV (reference sequence). This CDR3 is built from 17 residues. CDR3 in amino acids: CASSLSYLAGAGETQYF. The CDR3 DNA reads as TGTGCCAGCAGTCTCTCCTATCTAGCGGGAGCCGGCGAGACCCAGTACTTC.

This sequence joins TRBV19 and TRBJ1-2; D unresolved. The length of the CDR3 is 16 residues. The germline CDR1 and CDR2 sequences are LNHDA and SQIVND (reference sequence). V was cut by 6 bases and J by 6 bases, with 23 bases left in between. In DNA form, the CDR3 reads TGTGCCAGTAGCACGCCATCTGGGCAGTGGTGGAATGGCTACACCTTC. Translated: CASSTPSGQWWNGYTF. Based on the CDR3 plus reference TRBV19 and TRBJ1-2, the full variable domain is DGGITQSPKYLFRKEGQNVTLSCEQNLNHDAMYWYRQDPGQGLRLIYYSQIVNDFQKGDIAEGYSVSREKKESFPLTVTSAQKNPTAFYLCASSTPSGQWWNGYTFGSGTRLTVV.

V is TRBV28 and J is TRBJ1-4; 8 bases match TRBD1. The length of the CDR3 is 15 residues. The junction had 9 bases not matched to a gene; V was cut back by 4 bases and J by 8 bases. Germline-derived CDR1 and CDR2 are MDHEN and SYDVKM. CDR3 residues: CASSSQTGAVEKLFF. CDR3 DNA sequence: TGTGCCAGCAGTTCACAGACAGGGGCGGTGGAAAAACTGTTTTTT.

The chain couples TRBV28 to TRBJ1-1; D may be TRBD1 (5 bases). The CDR3 runs to 13 residues. V gave up 6 bases and J gave up 1 base, with 9 bases separating them. The germline V gene has CDR1 MDHEN and CDR2 SYDVKM. The CDR3 reads CASSPGQNTEAFF. CDR3 DNA sequence: TGTGCCAGCAGCCCCGGACAGAACACTGAAGCTTTCTTT.

The chain uses TRBV5-1 and TRBJ2-5, with 10 positions matching TRBD1. After removal of 5 bases from V and 5 bases from J, the junction contained 6 bases not matched to a gene. Looked up from germline, CDR1 is SGHRS and CDR2 is YFSETQ. The CDR3 is 14 amino acids. The CDR3 sequence is CASSTGTGEETQYF. The CDR3 DNA reads TGCGCCAGCAGTACCGGGACAGGGGAGGAGACCCAGTACTTC.